This T cell receptor (beta chain) was found in a study of OX40 agonist ivuxolimab in advanced cancers. Across the whole study: Melanoma, hepatocellular carcinoma, head and neck or renal cell cancer occurred in dose-escalation patients. Of the participants, about 40% had some prior anti-PD-1, anti-PD-L1 or anti-CTLA-4 therapy, which was allowed.

This CDR3 has 13 residues. Trimming took off 4 bases at V and 6 bases at J, with 9 bases between the two ends. Germline CDR1 and CDR2: SEHNR and FQNEAQ (reference sequence). Only in-frame clones appear in the TCRdb table, and some are missing; sequencing was by immunoSEQ multiplex PCR. The sample has 77,000 or so clones, approximately 95% seen once. The sequence derives from an adult with an advanced solid tumor such as melanoma, head and neck, liver or kidney cancer. The input for sequencing was CD4+ or CD8+ T cells sorted from blood, taken in a trial of the OX40 agonist ivuxolimab. The genes are TRBV7-9 and TRBJ2-2, with D hard to call. The CDR3 coding sequence is TGTGCCAGCAGCTCTCCTACCCCCGGGGAGCTGTTTTTT. This translates into CASSSPTPGELFF.